This T cell receptor beta chain was documented in a study of T cells after yellow fever vaccination. Findings and caveats of the study: Faster peaking, at day 5 versus 15, marked a secondary response that was weaker. Reappearance after the booster was seen for most primary-vaccination clones, at approximately 97% CD4 and roughly 90% CD8. Abundant clonotypes from the bulk population could have been carried over as contaminants into FACS-sorted repertoires.

This clonotype was counted between two and nine times. Its cognate antigen is unknown. Generation of TCR cDNA used 5'RACE template switching (which added a universal primer site and UMIs). Via MiXCR, TCRdb re-called the 5' RACE reads, giving one row per CDR3 protein. The sample lists 300,000 or so distinct CDR3 sequences, approximately 7% occurring once. The V end was cut by 4 bases, the J end by 4 bases, with 13 bases between. The germline gives CDR1 DFQATT, CDR2 SNEGSKA (reference sequence). The CDR3 sequence is 13 residues long. J is TRBJ2-5 and V is TRBV20-1; D gene unclear. This TCR was sampled from a man between 18 and 29 years old who received the YFV17D yellow fever vaccine. This specimen consisted of PBMCs, obtained around 45 days after the first yellow fever vaccination. CDR3 region: CSATDRVGETQYF. The CDR3, as DNA: TGCAGTGCTACGGACCGTGTTGGAGAGACCCAGTACTTC.